This entry features one T cell receptor (beta chain) sequence. V was clipped by 6 bases and J by 7 bases; unmatched bases: 6. This CDR3 is built from 13 residues. In germline, CDR1 is SGHAT, CDR2 FQNNGV. This entry is derived from a study of T cell changes during pregnancy in multiple sclerosis. Clones were read by immunoSEQ multiplex PCR, and TCRdb kept only the in-frame ones, dropping some. The data hold more than 35,000 clones, with roughly nine tenths observed a single time. The chain has TRBV11-2 and TRBJ2-1, with TRBD1 matching 7 bases. This receptor was identified in a female donor in good health, enrolled as a control in a pregnancy study. The specimen was CD4+ T cells from peripheral blood mononuclear cells, collected in the third trimester of pregnancy. DNA for the CDR3: TGTGCCAGCAGGTGGCCAGGGGGAAATGAGCAGTTCTTC. Translated, it gives CASRWPGGNEQFF.